This passage covers 25 T cell receptor beta chains from one sample sequenced in a study of radiation and T cells in renal cell carcinoma. As to time point: blood 4 weeks post-SBRT, at nephrectomy. Treatment in this sample: 15 Gy SBRT to primary tumor, nephrectomy 4 weeks later. TCRdb's copy holds only in-frame clones and misses some; the assay was immunoSEQ multiplex PCR. Here the sample spans around 170,000 clones, about 88% being singletons. The specimen comprised blood, sampled from a patient whose treatment included radiotherapy and nephrectomy. Every receptor here comes from a woman in her 50s with renal cell carcinoma.

This chain connects TRBV20-1 to TRBJ2-7; TRBD2 agrees at 7 bases. The CDR3 is made up of 11 amino acids. The V segment lost 6 bases and the J segment 6 bases; nucleotides outside the gene matches: 5. Germline V gives CDR1 DFQATT, CDR2 SNEGSKA (reference sequence). The CDR3 sequence is CSAILAPEQYF. CDR3 sequence (DNA): TGCAGTGCCATACTAGCGCCCGAGCAGTACTTC.

The chain has TRBV2 and TRBJ2-7; D possibly corresponds to TRBD2 (5 bases). The CDR3 spans 14 residues. The germline CDR1 and CDR2 sequences are SNHLY and FYNNEI. V was clipped by 3 bases and J by 2 bases, with 11 bases between them. The CDR3 region has the DNA TGTGCCAGCAGTGATAGAGGGTGGACCTACGAGCAGTACTTC. Its translation is CASSDRGWTYEQYF.

The chain has TRBV4-1 and TRBJ1-4; no clear D gene. The V gene lost 2 bases and the J gene lost 10 bases, with 11 bases spanning the gap. CDR3 length: 13 residues. Germline loops: CDR1 MGHRA, CDR2 YSYEKL. CDR3 in DNA: TGCGCCAGCAGCCAACTCGGGGTAGGAAAACTGTTTTTT. Its translation: CASSQLGVGKLFF.

The rearrangement links TRBV18 to TRBJ1-3; D unclear. Germline loops: CDR1 KGHSH, CDR2 LQKENI. The CDR3 covers 14 residues. Trimming cost V 2 bases and J 1 base, with 6 bases left between them. In nucleotides, the CDR3 is TGTGCCAGCTCACCAGCGAATTCTGGAAACACCATATATTTT. It is translated as CASSPANSGNTIYF.

The CDR3, as DNA: TGTGCCAGCAGCCCCCAGCAGGCTGGCTATGGCTACACCTTC. Protein: CASSPQQAGYGYTF. The chain carries TRBV11-2 and TRBJ1-2; D gene ambiguous. V was cut by 5 bases and J by 4 bases, with 14 bases left in between. The CDR3 has 14 amino acids. Per germline, CDR1 SGHAT and CDR2 FQNNGV.

In DNA, the CDR3 is TGTGCCAGCAGCTCCCTGGACAGGGAGGGTGACACCATATATTTT. It specifies CASSSLDREGDTIYF. The chain has TRBV7-6 and TRBJ1-3; 8 bases match TRBD1. Germline CDR1 reads SGHVS; CDR2 reads FNYEAQ. J lost 8 bases, V lost 4 bases, and 10 bases had no gene match. This CDR3 is 15 amino acids long.

The chain has TRBV19 and TRBJ2-3, with 11 bases fitting TRBD2. Germline-derived CDR1 and CDR2 are LNHDA and SQIVND (reference sequence). V trimming: 4 bases; J trimming: 2 bases; junction bases outside the gene matches: 5. The CDR3 contains 16 residues. CDR3 in amino acids: CASSKTSGGHTDTQYF. The CDR3 DNA sequence: TGTGCCAGTAGTAAAACTAGCGGGGGACACACAGATACGCAGTATTTT.

This clone was recorded only once. The V and J genes are TRBV7-9 and TRBJ2-5; 11 bases map to TRBD2. This CDR3 is built from 18 residues. Losses at the gene ends were 5 bases for V and 5 bases for J; bases not matched to a gene: 16. Germline CDR1 is SEHNR and CDR2 is FQNEAQ (reference sequence). CDR3 DNA sequence: TGTGCCAGCAGCGGACCGGGACTAGCGGATCCCACGGTGGAGACCCAGTACTTC. This gives the protein CASSGPGLADPTVETQYF. Full variable domain (outside the CDR3, taken from reference TRBV7-9 and TRBJ2-5): DTGVSQNPRHKITKRGQNVTFRCDPISEHNRLYWYRQTLGQGPEFLTYFQNEAQLEKSRLLSDRFSAERPKGSFSTLEIQRTEQGDSAMYLCASSGPGLADPTVETQYFGPGTRLLVL.

The chain combines TRBV2 with TRBJ1-1; TRBD1 matches 7 bases. With 5 bases clipped from V and 8 bases from J, the junction kept 8 bases outside the gene matches. The CDR3 runs to 13 residues. Germline V gene sequence: CDR1 SNHLY, CDR2 FYNNEI. CDR3 in DNA: TGTGCCAGCAGTAAAGAAGGGACAGCCGAAGCTTTCTTT. It codes for CASSKEGTAEAFF.

The DNA for the CDR3 is TGTGCCAGCAGTGCAGACAGGGCCAACTATGGCTACACCTTC. The encoded protein is CASSADRANYGYTF. The rearrangement uses TRBV2 and TRBJ1-2; 7 bases match TRBD1. The CDR3 is made up of 14 amino acids. Germline loops: CDR1 SNHLY, CDR2 FYNNEI. Trimming took 4 bases from V and 2 from J; bases not matched to a gene: 4.

The chain recombines TRBV6-5 with TRBJ2-1, with D possibly matching TRBD1 (6 bases). Germline V CDR1 and CDR2: MNHEY, SVGAGI. The CDR3 extends over 15 amino acids. V lost 5 bases, J lost 7 bases, and 18 bases lay in between. CDR3 nucleotides: TGTGCCAGCAGTGTGCGGCAGGGGCTGAAAAATGAGCAGTTCTTC. The encoded protein is CASSVRQGLKNEQFF.

CDR3 nucleotides: TGTGCCAGCCTGGACGGAGGGTTTATGAACACTGAAGCTTTCTTT. Translating it yields CASLDGGFMNTEAFF. The chain has TRBV6-6 and TRBJ1-1; D gene unclear. Germline CDR1 is MNHNY and CDR2 is SVGAGI (reference sequence). The germline V and J ends were trimmed by 8 bases and 0 bases, with 16 bases remaining between them. The CDR3 has 15 amino acids.

Only one count was recorded for this clone. The chain recombines TRBV7-9 with TRBJ1-4; no reliable D call. This CDR3 contains 15 residues. Germline CDR1 and CDR2: SEHNR and FQNEAQ (reference sequence). The ends were cut back, 5 bases at V and 5 bases at J, with 15 bases in the middle. CDR3 nucleotides: TGTGCCAGCAGCCCGAATAGCGGAAGAAATGAAAAACTGTTTTTT. It encodes CASSPNSGRNEKLFF.

Of note for this clone: In the same sample, other DNA sequences code for this CDR3. The chain recombines TRBV6-1 with TRBJ1-2, with D possibly TRBD1 on 6 matching bases. There are 13 residues in the CDR3. Germline values: CDR1 MNHNS, CDR2 SASEGT. Trimming removed 4 bases from V and 1 base from J, with 7 bases in between. In DNA form, the CDR3 reads TGTGCCAGCAGTGCACAGGGTAACTATGGCTACACCTTC. As protein: CASSAQGNYGYTF.

The genes are TRBV9 and TRBJ2-7; 9 bases are shared with TRBD2. V was clipped by 1 base and J by 1 base; unmatched bases: 0. The germline V gene has CDR1 SGDLS and CDR2 YYNGEE. The CDR3 loop spans 14 amino acids. CDR3 bases: TGTGCCAGCAGCGTAAGCGGGGGGTCCTACGAGCAGTACTTC. Amino acids: CASSVSGGSYEQYF.

J is TRBJ2-3 and V is TRBV2, with TRBD2 matching over 10 bases. V shed 6 bases, J shed 3 bases, and the junction held 6 bases outside the gene matches. This CDR3 region has 15 residues. In germline, CDR1 is SNHLY, CDR2 FYNNEI. CDR3: CASSSGGAMTDTQYF. In DNA form, the CDR3 reads TGTGCCAGCAGCAGCGGGGGGGCGATGACAGATACGCAGTATTTT.

This chain joins TRBV5-1 and TRBJ1-1, with D possibly being TRBD1 (6 bases). V was trimmed by 3 bases and J by 6 bases, leaving 15 bases between them. This CDR3 contains 14 residues. CDR1 is SGHRS, CDR2 YFSETQ, per germline. The CDR3 loop is CASSSTGSGPEAFF. The CDR3 DNA is TGCGCCAGCAGCTCTACAGGGTCAGGACCTGAAGCTTTCTTT.

The chain joins TRBV9 to TRBJ2-5; D possibly corresponds to TRBD1 (6 bases). The tail of the sequence fits TRBJ2-7 better, so the J call may be wrong. The CDR3 is 15 amino acids. Germline CDR1 and CDR2: SGDLS and YYNGEE. As DNA, the CDR3 is TGTGCCAGCAGCGTAGCGCCGGACAGCTCCTACGAGCAGTACTTC. It specifies CASSVAPDSSYEQYF.

The chain recombines TRBV7-2 with TRBJ2-3; D gene unclear. CDR3 size: 15 residues. Trimming shortened V by 3 bases and J by 1 base, and 11 bases separated the two germline ends. Germline lookup yields CDR1 SGHTA and CDR2 FQGNSA. CDR3 loop: CASSLSLLGTDTQYF. CDR3 DNA sequence: TGTGCCAGCAGCTTGTCCCTGCTAGGCACAGATACGCAGTATTTT. The whole variable domain, remainder taken from reference TRBV7-2 and TRBJ2-3, is GAGVSQSPSNKVTEKGKDVELRCDPISGHTALYWYRQSLGQGLEFLIYFQGNSAPDKSGLPSDRFSAERTGGSVSTLTIQRTQQEDSAVYLCASSLSLLGTDTQYFGPGTRLTVL.

This chain uses TRBV4-3 with TRBJ2-2, with TRBD1 matching 8 bases. Looked up from germline, CDR1 is LGHNA and CDR2 is YSLEER. The V gene end was trimmed by 4 bases and the J gene end by 5 bases; junction bases not matched to a gene: 3. This CDR3 spans 14 amino acids. The CDR3 loop is CASSRTGQTGELFF. DNA of the CDR3: TGCGCCAGCAGCCGGACAGGGCAGACCGGGGAGCTGTTTTTT.

The gene calls are TRBV5-1 and TRBJ1-1; TRBD1 aligns across 8 bases. V was pared by 8 bases and J by 2 bases, with 8 bases of the junction left unmatched. Germline V gene data show CDR1 as SGHRS and CDR2 as YFSETQ. This CDR3 is built from 14 residues. The CDR3 nucleotides are TGCGCCAGTTCTTCAGGGGGCGGTAACACTGAAGCTTTCTTT. This codes for CASSSGGGNTEAFF.

This clone showed up just once. This rearrangement joins TRBV6-1 to TRBJ1-1; D is uncertain. The CDR3 runs to 13 residues. Germline V gives CDR1 MNHNS, CDR2 SASEGT. The V end lost 2 bases, the J end lost 2 bases, and 6 bases lay between the germline ends. The CDR3 loop reads CASSEISNTEAFF. The CDR3, as DNA: TGTGCCAGCAGTGAAATAAGCAACACTGAAGCTTTCTTT.

The V gene is TRBV5-1, the J gene TRBJ1-6; TRBD1 might be the D (5 bases). This CDR3 is 17 amino acids long. V was pared by 1 base and J by 11 bases, with 22 bases between. Germline CDR1 and CDR2: SGHRS and YFSETQ. The CDR3 region has the DNA TGCGCCAGCAGCTTGAGGGGCCCGGGAAACGACTACCCACCCCTCCACTTT. Amino acid sequence: CASSLRGPGNDYPPLHF.

The V gene is TRBV5-8, the J gene TRBJ2-3; 9 bases map to TRBD2. CDR3 length: 15 residues. V trimming: 1 base; J trimming: 1 base; junction bases outside the gene matches: 1. Germline CDR1 reads SGHTS; CDR2 reads YDEGEE. The CDR3 region is CASSLQRGGTDTQYF. The CDR3 DNA is TGTGCCAGCAGCTTGCAGCGGGGGGGCACAGATACGCAGTATTTT.

This chain connects TRBV7-2 to TRBJ1-5; no clear D gene. The CDR3 contains 16 residues. V lost 1 base to trimming and J lost 0 bases, with 10 bases between them. Germline V gene lookup returns CDR1 SGHTA and CDR2 FQGNSA. The CDR3 loop reads CASSLVGGGSNQPQHF. CDR3 sequence (DNA): TGTGCCAGCAGCTTAGTAGGTGGAGGTAGCAATCAGCCCCAGCATTTT.